Following are 22 T cell receptor beta chains from one sample sequenced in a study of a mutant IDH1 vaccine in newly diagnosed glioma. Their antigen targets remain unknown. Time point reported: week 47, end of study. Vaccination comprised doses that each held 300 ug of mutant IDH1 20-mer peptide, plus topical imiquimod. Sequencing used immunoSEQ multiplex PCR; TCRdb keeps in-frame clones, though not all of them. The data contain 50,000 to 65,000 clones, roughly 61% of them singletons. Material: peripheral blood mononuclear cells (PBMCs), obtained from a glioma patient whose treatment included an IDH1 peptide vaccine. The receptors shown here come from a man aged 40-50 years with glioma. Some clones in this sample may be carry-over from other donors' samples.

The chain employs TRBV21-1 and TRBJ2-7; the listed D gene, TRBD1, was not tested against the DNA. TRBV21-1 is recorded as a pseudogene. The CDR3 is made up of 15 amino acids. CDR3 sequence (DNA): TGTGCCAGCAGGTGCCTGGGACAGGCGCGGTACGAGCAGTACTTC. This encodes CASRCLGQARYEQYF.

V and J are TRBV28 and TRBJ1-2; D call uncertain. The V gene lost 1 base and the J gene lost 6 bases, with 9 bases spanning the gap. The CDR3 covers 13 residues. From germline, CDR1 is MDHEN and CDR2 SYDVKM. The chain's CDR3 is CASSLFARDGYTF. The CDR3 region has the DNA TGTGCCAGCAGTTTATTTGCAAGGGATGGCTACACCTTC.

This clone was counted once. V is TRBV4-2 and J is TRBJ1-2, with TRBD1 matching over 7 bases. Germline-derived CDR1 and CDR2 are LGHNA and YNFKEQ. The trim removed 1 base at V and 0 bases at J, leaving 8 bases unmatched. The CDR3 extends over 17 amino acids. The CDR3 loop is CASSQATGVLANYGYTF. CDR3 nucleotides: TGTGCCAGCAGCCAAGCCACAGGGGTCTTAGCTAACTATGGCTACACCTTC.

The chain combines TRBV10-3 with TRBJ1-2; tentatively, D is TRBD1 (5 bases). V lost 6 bases and J lost 7, with 15 bases in between. The CDR3 runs to 13 residues. Germline V gene data show CDR1 as ENHRY and CDR2 as SYGVKD. CDR3 bases: TGTGCCATCAGCGTTGGGGGATCGGCTGGCTACACCTTC. Translation gives CAISVGGSAGYTF.

The chain has TRBV13 and TRBJ1-3, with TRBD1 matching over 8 bases. The CDR3 is made up of 14 amino acids. Germline CDR1 and CDR2: PRHDT and FYEKMQ (reference sequence). J lost 4 bases, V lost 4 bases, and 3 bases had no gene match. The CDR3 DNA reads TGTGCCAGCAGCTCTACAGGGGGAGGAAACACCATATATTTT. Translating gives CASSSTGGGNTIYF.

This clone occurred a few times. The chain carries TRBV29-1 and TRBJ1-1; D not resolved. Germline lookup yields CDR1 SQVTM and CDR2 ANQGSEA. Trimming removed 6 bases at V and 6 bases at J, with 11 bases between. The CDR3 runs 11 residues. In DNA, the CDR3 is TGCAGCGTCAGAAGGGAGGCTGAAGCTTTCTTT. Its translation: CSVRREAEAFF.

The chain employs TRBV7-9 and TRBJ1-4; TRBD1 aligns across 8 bases. Germline assignment: CDR1 SEHNR and CDR2 FQNEAQ (reference sequence). Unmatched junction bases numbered 7, after V lost 5 bases and J lost 8 bases. The CDR3 has 14 residues. The CDR3 loop is CASSDDRGREKLFF. CDR3 nucleotide sequence: TGTGCCAGCAGCGATGACAGGGGTAGGGAAAAACTGTTTTTT. The variable domain in full, completed from reference TRBV7-9 and TRBJ1-4, reads DTGVSQNPRHKITKRGQNVTFRCDPISEHNRLYWYRQTLGQGPEFLTYFQNEAQLEKSRLLSDRFSAERPKGSFSTLEIQRTEQGDSAMYLCASSDDRGREKLFFGSGTQLSVL.

The chain has TRBV14 and TRBJ2-5, with D unclear. The CDR3 sequence is 12 residues long. CDR1 and CDR2 (germline): SGHDN, FVKESK. The ends were cut back, 3 bases at V and 0 bases at J, with 2 bases in the middle. CDR3 in amino acids: CASSHYQETQYF. In DNA form, the CDR3 reads TGTGCCAGCAGCCACTACCAAGAGACCCAGTACTTC. Supplemented by reference TRBV14 and TRBJ2-5, the full variable domain reads EAGVTQFPSHSVIEKGQTVTLRCDPISGHDNLYWYRRVMGKEIKFLLHFVKESKQDESGMPNNRFLAERTGGTYSTLKVQPAELEDSGVYFCASSHYQETQYFGPGTRLLVL.

The rearrangement uses TRBV5-6 and TRBJ2-2; unclear D gene. Trimming removed 1 base from V and 1 base from J, with 11 bases in between. Germline-derived CDR1 and CDR2 are SGHDT and YYEEEE. The CDR3 is 16 residues long. The CDR3 DNA follows: TGTGCCAGCAGCTTGTTTAGGGCCCTGAACACCGGGGAGCTGTTTTTT. Amino acids: CASSLFRALNTGELFF.

This sequence joins TRBV6-1 and TRBJ1-1; a possible D gene is TRBD1 (5 bases). CDR3 size: 15 residues. V was clipped by 3 bases and J by 0 bases, with 11 bases between them. CDR1 and CDR2 (germline): MNHNS, SASEGT. CDR3 amino acids: CASSDVGRVNTEAFF. The CDR3, as DNA: TGTGCCAGCAGTGATGTGGGACGGGTGAACACTGAAGCTTTCTTT.

The chain joins TRBV7-9 to TRBJ1-1, with D maybe TRBD1 (5 bases). The CDR3 length is 13 residues. Per germline, CDR1 SEHNR and CDR2 FQNEAQ (reference sequence). Trimming cost V 5 bases and J 8 bases, with 15 bases left between them. Here the CDR3 reads CASSPRGGDEAFF. CDR3 DNA: TGTGCCAGCAGCCCGCGGGGCGGGGACGAAGCTTTCTTT. Combining the CDR3 with reference TRBV7-9 and TRBJ1-1 gives the whole variable domain DTGVSQNPRHKITKRGQNVTFRCDPISEHNRLYWYRQTLGQGPEFLTYFQNEAQLEKSRLLSDRFSAERPKGSFSTLEIQRTEQGDSAMYLCASSPRGGDEAFFGQGTRLTVV.

The V gene is TRBV7-4, the J gene TRBJ1-1; D is uncertain. Germline V gene sequence: CDR1 SGHVT, CDR2 SQSDAQ. The germline V and J ends were trimmed by 3 bases and 1 base, with 9 bases remaining between them. This CDR3 spans 14 amino acids. This chain's CDR3 is CASSFTRQNTEAFF. CDR3 nucleotides: TGTGCCAGCAGCTTCACGAGACAGAACACTGAAGCTTTCTTT.

DNA for the CDR3: TGCGCCAGCAGCTTGGGACAGGTCTCCGGAGGGGAGACCCAGTACTTC. Residues: CASSLGQVSGGETQYF. J is TRBJ2-5 and V is TRBV5-1, with D perhaps being TRBD1 or TRBD2 (6 bases each). This CDR3 has 16 residues. The germline gives CDR1 SGHRS, CDR2 YFSETQ. Deletions cut 0 bases from V and 5 bases from J, with 17 bases between.

V gene TRBV5-1 combines with J gene TRBJ2-3, with D perhaps being TRBD1 or TRBD2 (5 bases each). The CDR3 contains 15 residues. The germline CDR1 and CDR2 sequences are SGHRS and YFSETQ. The germline V and J ends were trimmed by 4 bases and 5 bases, with 17 bases remaining between them. CDR3 nucleotide sequence: TGCGCCAGCAGCGCCAGAGGGACGCAGGGAGATACGCAGTATTTT. It translates to CASSARGTQGDTQYF.

The chain is built from TRBV19 and TRBJ1-1; perhaps TRBD1 as D (5 bases). The CDR3 runs 13 residues. Trimming cost V 8 bases and J 1 base, with 11 bases left between them. The germline CDR1 and CDR2 sequences are LNHDA and SQIVND (reference sequence). The DNA of the CDR3 is TGTGCCAGTGCAGGGACGTCGAACACTGAAGCTTTCTTT. Encoded protein: CASAGTSNTEAFF.

The chain carries TRBV2 and TRBJ1-2; 11 nucleotides line up with TRBD1. J was trimmed by 13 bases and V by 10 bases; bases with no gene match: 8. From germline, CDR1 is SNHLY and CDR2 FYNNEI. The CDR3 covers 11 residues. CDR3 region: CATTWGQGVTF. CDR3 nucleotides: TGTGCCACCACCTGGGGACAGGGGGTCACCTTC.

The chain carries TRBV6-6 and TRBJ2-7; 7 bases line up with TRBD1. Losses at the gene ends were 5 bases for V and 3 bases for J; bases not matched to a gene: 4. The CDR3 has 13 residues. CDR1 and CDR2 (germline): MNHNY, SVGAGI (reference sequence). DNA for the CDR3: TGTGCCAGCAGTAAGGGACAGAGCTACGAGCAGTACTTC. Translated: CASSKGQSYEQYF.

This chain connects TRBV6-5 to TRBJ2-3; 9 bases agree with TRBD2. The CDR3 is made up of 16 amino acids. Germline trimming cut 2 bases from V and 3 bases from J; bases unmatched to any gene: 6. CDR1 and CDR2 (germline): MNHEY, SVGAGI. CDR3 region: CASSYAGGQGTDTQYF. The CDR3 bases are TGTGCCAGCAGTTACGCGGGGGGGCAGGGGACAGATACGCAGTATTTT.

The sample holds one count of this clone. The chain joins TRBV4-1 to TRBJ2-5; 8 nucleotides align to TRBD1. J was trimmed by 3 bases and V by 4 bases; bases with no gene match: 7. Germline-derived CDR1 and CDR2 are MGHRA and YSYEKL. CDR3 length equals 15 residues. The CDR3 sequence is CASSPVWTGKETQYF. DNA for the CDR3: TGCGCCAGCAGCCCGGTTTGGACAGGGAAAGAGACCCAGTACTTC.

This clone was detected a few times. CDR3 protein: CASSQVGTYEQYF. CDR3 DNA: TGCGCCAGCAGCCAAGTCGGGACCTACGAGCAGTACTTC. V and J are TRBV4-1 and TRBJ2-7, with TRBD2 as a possible D gene (5 bases). The CDR3 totals 13 residues. The V gene's germline CDR1 is MGHRA and CDR2 YSYEKL. Trimming cost V 1 base and J 2 bases, with 6 bases left between them.

This clone was recorded a few times. The gene calls are TRBV4-1 and TRBJ1-2; TRBD1 might be the D (5 bases). This CDR3 comprises 16 residues. Trimming stripped 0 bases from V and 1 base from J, with 12 bases between. Germline V gene data show CDR1 as MGHRA and CDR2 as YSYEKL. The CDR3 DNA is TGCGCCAGCAGCCAAGAGCCCAGGGACCTTAACTATGGCTACACCTTC. Its translation is CASSQEPRDLNYGYTF.

This chain links TRBV2 with TRBJ1-1, with unresolved D. Trimming left V 1 base short and J 5 bases short, with 14 bases between. This CDR3 has 15 amino acids. The germline V gene has CDR1 SNHLY and CDR2 FYNNEI. The CDR3 sequence is CASSEGWGGVTEAFF. CDR3 DNA sequence: TGTGCCAGCAGTGAAGGCTGGGGTGGGGTTACTGAAGCTTTCTTT.